Described below is a single T cell receptor (beta chain) sequence and its context. Study processing details: From reference gene primer amplification, estimates of nucleated cell counts were derived. Only in-frame clones appear in the TCRdb table, and some are missing; sequencing was by immunoSEQ multiplex PCR. D and trimming come from the DNA, and the V and J calls and clone size come from that table. Counted here are 75,000 to 95,000 clones, over 75% occurring once; the ten biggest clones make up roughly 3%. This sample is drawn from a study of blood T cell repertoires in COVID-19. The CDR3 is made up of 14 amino acids. The V gene's germline CDR1 is SGHAT and CDR2 FQDESV (reference sequence). The V gene lost 3 bases and the J gene lost 0 bases, with 6 bases spanning the gap.

The sequencing sample was made of peripheral blood. The sequence came from a woman older than 75 with acute or convalescent COVID-19. The genes are TRBV11-1 and TRBJ2-1, with D unresolved. CDR3 DNA sequence: TGTGCCAGCAGCTTCCCGAGCTCCTACAATGAGCAGTTCTTC. Its protein product is CASSFPSSYNEQFF.